The 17 T cell receptor beta chains below were found in one sample sequenced in a study of control samples from healthy donors and cancer patients. The repertoire was sequenced with immunoSEQ multiplex PCR; TCRdb's copy has only in-frame clones and lacks some. The table has tens of thousands of clones, about 93% seen once. Sequenced: blood. The receptors shown here come from a man aged 25-45 years in good health.

A single count supports this clone. The chain couples TRBV2 to TRBJ2-7, with TRBD1 matching over 8 bases. The CDR3 is made up of 14 amino acids. The germline V gene has CDR1 SNHLY and CDR2 FYNNEI. The V gene end was trimmed by 3 bases and the J gene end by 4 bases; junction bases not matched to a gene: 5. CDR3 sequence: CASSDRTGSYEQYF. Here the CDR3 DNA reads TGTGCCAGCAGTGACCGGACAGGGAGTTACGAGCAGTACTTC.

V and J are TRBV5-1 and TRBJ2-3; the D call may be TRBD1 or TRBD2 (5 bases each). The ends were cut back, 3 bases at V and 2 bases at J, with 16 bases in the middle. This CDR3 is 16 amino acids long. Germline CDR1 reads SGHRS; CDR2 reads YFSETQ. In DNA, the CDR3 is TGCGCCAGCAGCTATACCGGGGCAGGGAACACAGATACGCAGTATTTT. Residues: CASSYTGAGNTDTQYF.

J is TRBJ2-5 and V is TRBV5-5; TRBD2 might be the D (5 bases). The CDR3 extends over 14 amino acids. Per the germline V gene, CDR1 is SGHKS and CDR2 is YYEKEE (reference sequence). Trimming took 4 bases from V and 2 from J, leaving 12 bases between them. DNA for the CDR3: TGTGCCAGCAGCCTCCTACTAGGGCAAGAGACCCAGTACTTC. Translating gives CASSLLLGQETQYF.

The J gene is TRBJ1-6, the V gene TRBV27, with TRBD1 as a possible D gene (6 bases). The V end was cut by 5 bases, the J end by 5 bases, with 16 bases between. Germline assignment: CDR1 MNHEY and CDR2 SMNVEV (reference sequence). The CDR3 loop spans 16 amino acids. CDR3 protein: CASSPYQTGNNSPLHF. DNA for the CDR3: TGTGCCAGCAGTCCTTACCAGACAGGAAATAATTCACCCCTCCACTTT.

The genes are TRBV5-6 and TRBJ2-1; no definite D call. Germline assignment: CDR1 SGHDT and CDR2 YYEEEE. The length of the CDR3 is 11 residues. Trimming left V 2 bases short and J 9 bases short, with 6 bases between. CDR3: CASSFDVEQFF. Written as DNA, the CDR3 is TGTGCCAGCAGCTTCGACGTTGAGCAGTTCTTC.

The rearrangement joins TRBV5-4 to TRBJ1-2, with TRBD1 matching over 7 bases. The CDR3 consists of 15 residues. After removal of 6 bases from V and 3 bases from J, the junction contained 11 bases not matched to a gene. The germline V gene has CDR1 SGHNT and CDR2 YYREEE (reference sequence). CDR3 sequence: CASTPTTGTYYGYTF. The CDR3 coding sequence is TGTGCCAGCACCCCTACGACAGGGACCTACTATGGCTACACCTTC.

V usage is TRBV30 and J usage is TRBJ2-7; D might be TRBD2 (5 bases). The CDR3 totals 12 residues. Germline CDR1 and CDR2: GTSNPN and SVGIG (reference sequence). V was clipped by 8 bases and J by 0 bases, with 11 bases between them. This CDR3 reads CAGYGSSYEQYF. The DNA for the CDR3 is TGTGCCGGGTATGGGAGCTCCTACGAGCAGTACTTC.

The rearrangement links TRBV5-6 to TRBJ1-1; D remains ambiguous. The germline V gene encodes CDR1 SGHDT and CDR2 YYEEEE. V shed 1 base and J shed 0 bases, with 4 bases lying between them. The CDR3 runs 13 residues. Here the CDR3 reads CASSLMVNTEAFF. The CDR3 DNA reads as TGTGCCAGCAGCTTGATGGTGAACACTGAAGCTTTCTTT.

The chain combines TRBV18 with TRBJ1-1; D is unresolved. In germline, CDR1 is KGHSH, CDR2 LQKENI. This CDR3 is built from 14 residues. Trimming shortened V by 2 bases and J by 5 bases, and 12 bases separated the two germline ends. For the CDR3, the DNA is TGTGCCAGCTCACCAACTGAGGGTGGGACTGAAGCTTTCTTT. This gives the protein CASSPTEGGTEAFF.

This chain links TRBV6-1 with TRBJ2-7, with D tentatively TRBD1 (5 bases). CDR1 MNHNS and CDR2 SASEGT come from the germline V gene. V was trimmed by 1 base and J by 0 bases, leaving 13 bases between them. This CDR3 is built from 16 residues. The CDR3 DNA reads as TGTGCCAGCAGTGAAGGTAACAGGTACAGCTCCTACGAGCAGTACTTC. Its protein product is CASSEGNRYSSYEQYF.

The chain carries TRBV28 and TRBJ2-7; 10 nucleotides match TRBD2. The V gene's germline CDR1 is MDHEN and CDR2 SYDVKM. The CDR3 contains 17 residues. Losses at the gene ends were 8 bases for V and 0 bases for J; bases not matched to a gene: 13. The CDR3 reads CASHLAGGHTSSYEQYF. As DNA, the CDR3 is TGTGCCAGCCACTTAGCGGGAGGCCACACCAGCTCCTACGAGCAGTACTTC.

The rearrangement uses TRBV27 and TRBJ1-1; a possible D gene is TRBD1 (5 bases). V dropped 2 bases and J dropped 4 bases, with 14 bases sitting between them. The CDR3 runs to 15 residues. In germline, CDR1 is MNHEY, CDR2 SMNVEV (reference sequence). The chain's CDR3 is CASSLGAGGSTEAFF. The CDR3 DNA reads TGTGCCAGCAGTTTAGGGGCGGGGGGAAGCACTGAAGCTTTCTTT.

The chain links TRBV7-9 to TRBJ2-1, with 7 bases identical to TRBD1. V was clipped by 6 bases and J by 3 bases; unmatched bases: 8. Germline CDR1 SEHNR, CDR2 FQNEAQ (reference sequence). This CDR3 is 15 amino acids long. DNA for the CDR3: TGTGCCAGCAGGACAGGGTTAGGGGTCTACAATGAGCAGTTCTTC. This translates into CASRTGLGVYNEQFF. Drawing the rest from reference TRBV7-9 and TRBJ2-1, the complete variable domain is DTGVSQNPRHKITKRGQNVTFRCDPISEHNRLYWYRQTLGQGPEFLTYFQNEAQLEKSRLLSDRFSAERPKGSFSTLEIQRTEQGDSAMYLCASRTGLGVYNEQFFGPGTRLTVL.

This chain connects TRBV9 to TRBJ1-2, with a tentative D call TRBD1 (6 bases). The V gene's germline CDR1 is SGDLS and CDR2 YYNGEE. The CDR3 contains 13 residues. V lost 0 bases and J 14 bases, leaving 17 bases between the germline ends. The CDR3: CASSVVSGEGGTF. CDR3 DNA: TGTGCCAGCAGCGTAGTCAGTGGTGAGGGGGGAACCTTC.

The chain uses TRBV7-2 and TRBJ2-7; perhaps TRBD1 as D (6 bases). Germline loops: CDR1 SGHTA, CDR2 FQGNSA. This CDR3 is 13 amino acids long. The V and J ends lost 5 bases and 5 bases respectively, with 13 bases between them. CDR3 in amino acids: CASSKPGDNEQYF. For the CDR3, the DNA is TGTGCCAGCAGCAAGCCCGGGGACAACGAGCAGTACTTC.

The chain has TRBV6-5 and TRBJ1-1; no clear D. The CDR3 runs to 15 residues. CDR1 is MNHEY, CDR2 SVGAGI, per germline. The V and J ends lost 8 bases and 4 bases respectively, with 20 bases between them. This chain's CDR3 is CASGEILAVPTEAFF. The DNA of the CDR3 is TGTGCCAGCGGGGAAATATTAGCGGTTCCCACTGAAGCTTTCTTT.

This chain connects TRBV19 to TRBJ2-1, with 9 positions matching TRBD2. Germline CDR1 reads LNHDA; CDR2 reads SQIVND (reference sequence). The CDR3 contains 18 residues. After removal of 3 bases from V and 4 bases from J, the junction contained 13 bases not matched to a gene. For the CDR3, the DNA is TGTGCCAGTAGTATTTCCCCCCGTAGCGGGGGAAGATACAATGAGCAGTTCTTC. Protein product: CASSISPRSGGRYNEQFF.